The rows below give T cell receptor beta chains drawn from one sample of a study of blood T cell repertoires in COVID-19. The repertoire was sequenced with immunoSEQ multiplex PCR; TCRdb's copy has only in-frame clones and lacks some. The sample consists of approximately 200,000 clones, around 87% of them appearing once. The source material was peripheral blood. The receptors were gathered from a woman in her twenties or thirties with active or convalescent COVID-19. Each CDR3 is given with its conserved first and last residue. A D gene is named only where the DNA matches it firmly. The size entry is marked missing in some rows and otherwise reads once, few, many or a size class.

D gene	J gene	CDR3 length	clone size	V gene	CDR3 protein	CDR3 DNA
TRBD1	TRBJ2-3	16	NA	TRBV13	CASSQRQGGDTDTQYF	TGTGCCAGCAGCCAACGACAGGGGGGAGACACAGATACGCAGTATTTT
NA	TRBJ2-2	12	NA	TRBV5-4	CASSSGVGELFF	TGTGCCAGCAGCTCGGGGGTCGGGGAGCTGTTTTTT
TRBD1	TRBJ2-5	14	NA	TRBV5-1	CASSHDRDRETQYF	TGCGCCAGCAGCCACGACAGGGATAGAGAGACCCAGTACTTC
TRBD2	TRBJ2-3	16	NA	TRBV10-3	CAISESMTSRSDTQYF	TGTGCCATCAGTGAGTCGATGACTAGCAGGTCAGATACGCAGTATTTT
NA	TRBJ2-7	15	NA	TRBV5-6	CASSLDPDRNYEQYF	TGTGCCAGCAGCTTGGATCCCGACAGAAACTACGAGCAGTACTTC
NA	TRBJ1-3	16	NA	TRBV10-2	CASSGTEGGSGNTIYF	TGCGCCAGCAGTGGTACAGAGGGAGGCTCTGGAAACACCATATATTTT
TRBD1	TRBJ1-3	16	NA	TRBV27	CASSPYRGQDGNTIYF	TGTGCCAGCAGTCCGTACAGGGGGCAGGATGGAAACACCATATATTTT
TRBD1	TRBJ1-2	14	NA	TRBV6-5	CASSLRQGGWGYTF	TGTGCCAGCTCCTTAAGACAGGGTGGTTGGGGCTACACCTTC
NA	TRBJ2-3	13	NA	TRBV7-2	CASSLDITDTQYF	TGTGCCAGCAGCTTAGATATCACAGATACGCAGTATTTT
NA	TRBJ2-2	14	NA	TRBV28	CASKQGSLTGELFF	TGTGCCAGCAAGCAGGGGTCCCTCACCGGGGAGCTGTTTTTT
TRBD1	TRBJ1-1	14	NA	TRBV5-8	CASSLEGGQTEAFF	TGTGCCAGCAGCTTGGAAGGGGGCCAAACTGAAGCTTTCTTT
NA	TRBJ2-1	14	once	TRBV5-1	CASSLGQVYNEQFF	TGCGCCAGCAGCTTGGGACAGGTCTACAATGAGCAGTTCTTC
NA	TRBJ2-1	15	NA	TRBV7-9	CASELPRLNYNEQFF	TGTGCCAGCGAGTTACCGCGACTAAATTACAATGAGCAGTTCTTC
TRBD1	TRBJ1-1	13	once	TRBV19	CASKGDRASEAFF	TGTGCCAGTAAGGGAGACAGGGCTTCTGAAGCTTTCTTT
NA	TRBJ2-4	15	NA	TRBV11-3	CASSLDSGAANIQYF	TGTGCCAGCAGCTTAGATTCAGGCGCCGCAAACATTCAGTACTTC
NA	TRBJ2-3	13	NA	TRBV28	CASSLLSTDTQYF	TGTGCCAGCAGTCTCCTCAGCACAGATACGCAGTATTTT
TRBD2	TRBJ2-3	17	NA	TRBV3-1/TRBV3-2	CASSQDRAGGPTDTQYF	TGTGCCAGCAGCCAAGACCGAGCGGGAGGACCAACAGATACGCAGTATTTT
TRBD1	TRBJ1-3	16	NA	TRBV5-1	CASSLGTGFSGNTIYF	TGCGCCAGCAGCTTAGGGACAGGGTTTTCTGGAAACACCATATATTTT
TRBD2	TRBJ2-2	15	NA	TRBV5-4	CASSLVAGVSGELFF	TGTGCCAGCAGCTTGGTAGCGGGAGTCAGCGGGGAGCTGTTTTTT
NA	TRBJ2-1	11	few	TRBV19	CASSIRGEQFF	TGTGCCAGTAGTATCAGGGGAGAGCAGTTCTTC
TRBD1	TRBJ2-7	14	NA	TRBV23-1	CASSHRQGVYEQYF	TGCGCCAGCAGTCATAGACAGGGGGTTTACGAGCAGTACTTC
NA	TRBJ2-5	17	NA	TRBV5-4	CASSRPLSGAGSGTQYF	TGTGCCAGCAGCCGTCCACTCTCCGGGGCCGGGAGTGGGACCCAGTACTTC
NA	TRBJ1-3	12	few	TRBV19	CASTHIGNTIYF	TGTGCCAGTACTCACATTGGAAACACCATATATTTT
NA	TRBJ2-7	12	few	TRBV3-1/TRBV3-2	CASSQTNYEQYF	TGTGCCAGCAGCCAAACTAACTACGAGCAGTACTTC
NA	TRBJ2-2	17	once	TRBV12-5	CASGLGHGQPNTGELFF	TGTGCTAGTGGTTTGGGGCACGGACAGCCGAACACCGGGGAGCTGTTTTTT
NA	TRBJ1-1	15	NA	TRBV7-9	CASSLHQGSNTEAFF	TGTGCCAGCAGCCTCCACCAGGGGTCGAACACTGAAGCTTTCTTT
TRBD1	TRBJ2-5	15	NA	TRBV27	CASSRDRGQERTQYF	TGTGCCAGCAGCAGGGACAGGGGGCAAGAGCGGACCCAGTACTTC
TRBD2	TRBJ2-3	19	NA	TRBV14	CASSQGKWTSGIVGDTQYF	TGTGCCAGCAGCCAAGGGAAATGGACTAGCGGGATTGTTGGAGATACGCAGTATTTT
NA	TRBJ1-6	18	once	TRBV11-2	CASSSIRTRSSYNSPLHF	TGTGCCAGCAGCTCAATAAGGACAAGAAGCTCCTATAATTCACCCCTCCACTTT
TRBD1	TRBJ1-1	15	NA	TRBV6-1	CASSEPTGASTEAFF	TGTGCCAGCAGTGAACCGACAGGGGCAAGCACTGAAGCTTTCTTT
NA	TRBJ2-1	15	NA	TRBV6-5	CASRQGPPGGREQFF	TGTGCCAGCAGGCAGGGCCCCCCGGGGGGCAGAGAGCAGTTCTTC
TRBD2	TRBJ2-4	19	NA	TRBV15	CATSTGYSGLGLAKNIQYF	TGTGCCACCAGCACCGGCTATAGTGGACTAGGTCTGGCCAAAAACATTCAGTACTTC
NA	TRBJ1-4	14	NA	TRBV21-1	CASTRQGACEKLFF	TGTGCCAGCACCCGACAGGGGGCGTGTGAAAAACTGTTTTTT
TRBD1	TRBJ1-2	14	NA	TRBV4-1	CASSPETGADGYTF	TGCGCCAGCAGCCCGGAGACAGGGGCGGATGGCTACACCTTC
NA	TRBJ1-4	16	NA	TRBV20-1	CSASDEYGQLNEKLFF	TGCAGTGCTAGTGATGAATACGGACAGTTGAATGAAAAACTGTTTTTT
NA	TRBJ2-1	14	NA	TRBV7-9	CASSLVPGDNEQFF	TGTGCCAGCAGCTTAGTTCCAGGCGACAATGAGCAGTTCTTC
NA	TRBJ1-1	15	NA	TRBV5-5	CASSLNPGHLTEAFF	TGTGCCAGCAGCTTAAATCCGGGACACCTCACTGAAGCTTTCTTT
TRBD2	TRBJ2-1	15	NA	TRBV13	CASSLPSGGGNEQFF	TGTGCCAGCAGCTTACCCTCGGGGGGGGGTAATGAGCAGTTCTTC
TRBD1	TRBJ1-1	13	once	TRBV28	CASNPTGAASSFF	TGTGCCAGCAATCCGACAGGGGCCGCTTCTTCTTTCTTT
TRBD2	TRBJ2-5	17	NA	TRBV6-2/TRBV6-3	CASSTRPGLAPQETQYF	TGTGCCAGCAGTACCAGACCGGGACTAGCGCCTCAAGAGACCCAGTACTTC
NA	TRBJ2-3	14	NA	TRBV7-9	CASSASTWTDTQYF	TGTGCCAGCAGCGCGTCTACTTGGACAGATACGCAGTATTTT
TRBD2	TRBJ2-7	15	once	TRBV10-3	CAISVGTSGNYEQYF	TGTGCCATCAGTGTCGGGACTAGCGGGAACTACGAGCAGTACTTC
TRBD2	TRBJ2-3	16	NA	TRBV11-2	CASSLFSGGAGDTQYF	TGTGCCAGCAGCTTATTTAGCGGGGGGGCGGGAGATACGCAGTATTTT
TRBD1	TRBJ2-7	16	once	TRBV5-5	CASSLAPTGGVSGQYF	TGTGCCAGCAGCTTGGCCCCGACAGGGGGCGTTTCGGGGCAGTACTTC
NA	TRBJ1-3	14	few	TRBV4-1	CASSLNSSGNTIYF	TGCGCCAGCAGCCTAAACAGCTCTGGAAACACCATATATTTT
TRBD1	TRBJ2-3	16	NA	TRBV3-1/TRBV3-2	CASSQVVGQGVDTQYF	TGTGCCAGCAGCCAAGTTGTGGGACAGGGTGTAGATACGCAGTATTTT
NA	TRBJ1-3	16	NA	TRBV11-2	CASSLGTRSSGNTIYF	TGTGCCAGCAGCTTAGGGACACGAAGCTCTGGAAACACCATATATTTT
NA	TRBJ2-6	16	NA	TRBV7-2	CASSSRGGAGANVLTF	TGTGCCAGCAGCTCCCGTGGGGGCGCGGGGGCCAACGTCCTGACTTTC
TRBD1	TRBJ1-2	16	NA	TRBV4-1	CASSQEYRGSFYGYTF	TGCGCCAGCAGCCAAGAGTACAGGGGGTCGTTTTATGGCTACACCTTC
TRBD2	TRBJ2-3	15	NA	TRBV11-3	CASSSGGLGTDTQYF	TGTGCCAGCAGCTCGGGAGGTTTGGGCACAGATACGCAGTATTTT
NA	TRBJ2-3	13	NA	TRBV6-5	CASSYGSTDTQYF	TGTGCCAGCAGTTACGGCAGCACAGATACGCAGTATTTT
TRBD1	TRBJ1-1	15	NA	TRBV5-4	CASSPTGTGSTEAFF	TGTGCCAGCAGCCCGACCGGGACAGGAAGCACTGAAGCTTTCTTT
TRBD1	TRBJ1-2	14	NA	TRBV6-5	CASTSGTGSGGYTF	TGTGCCAGCACCTCCGGGACAGGGTCCGGGGGCTACACCTTC